These T cell receptor beta chains were read from a single sample in a study of neurological immune-mediated disorders. Via MiXCR, TCRdb re-called the 5' RACE reads, giving one row per CDR3 protein. This sample yields some 60,000 distinct CDR3 sequences, of which about 2.5% are seen a single time; approximately 3% belongs to the top ten. The sequenced sample was PBMCs. Receptors originate from a man between 45 and 60 years old with multiple sclerosis. Each CDR3 is given without its conserved first and last residue.

>TRBV20-1
SAGPTGGHSYEQY
>TRBV5-5
ASSYDRGTFPNYGYT
>TRBV20-1
SARIGGDSYEQY
>TRBV20-1
SARDHGRVQETQY
>TRBV5-1
ASSSYLAGAGEQY
>TRBV5-1
ASSSSGRETDGYT
>TRBV5-6
ASSLGLILGETQY
>TRBV15
ATSRQGETEAF
>TRBV7-9
ASSLALSYNEQF
>TRBV12-3/TRBV12-4
ASSFRGFGGALH
>TRBV5-1
ASCYASEETQY
>TRBV12-3/TRBV12-4
ASSFGGGMRVGYT
>TRBV12-3/TRBV12-4
ASSNQPANNQPQH
>TRBV27
ASSLIRNSSLH
>TRBV28
ASSTQQGVQETQY
>TRBV20-1
SARQPGKGNEKLF
>TRBV7-2
ASRWDELIGELF
>TRBV29-1
SAPGQGSYGYT
>TRBV20-1
SARDRMRTADQPQH
>TRBV11-2
ASSFRMREKLF
>TRBV6-5
ASVGPGGQPQH
>TRBV5-6
ASSATEGYT
>TRBV9
ASSPGDRSSPLH
>TRBV7-2
ASSLDGREFDTQY
>TRBV5-1
ASSLGWGNEQF
>TRBV12-3/TRBV12-4
ASSLTGGFSYNEQF
>TRBV4-1
ASSQEGSGANVLT
>TRBV20-1
SARDLTGGAYEQY
>TRBV5-6
ASESYRAYEQY
>TRBV5-1
ASSLDGTDSPLH
>TRBV5-1
ASSWSGRLRDGYT
>TRBV20-1
SADRGQETQY
>TRBV6-6
ASSWTGGRGQPQH
>TRBV5-1
ASSLYVRADGEQY
>TRBV7-9
ASSSRGPYEQY
>TRBV20-1
SALPRDVGQRRQY
>TRBV20-1
SAPGTSETDTQY
>TRBV11-2
ASNLWGGGVDTQY
>TRBV20-1
SASVGLISYEQY
>TRBV10-3
ASTEYNEQF
>TRBV5-1
ASSSARGGLADTQY
>TRBV3-1
ATSESGLPYEQY
>TRBV5-1
ASSLAGISYNEQF
>TRBV4-2
ASSQDPDSSYEQY
>TRBV10-2
ASSLTENGQY
>TRBV4-3
ASSPGSGDQETQY